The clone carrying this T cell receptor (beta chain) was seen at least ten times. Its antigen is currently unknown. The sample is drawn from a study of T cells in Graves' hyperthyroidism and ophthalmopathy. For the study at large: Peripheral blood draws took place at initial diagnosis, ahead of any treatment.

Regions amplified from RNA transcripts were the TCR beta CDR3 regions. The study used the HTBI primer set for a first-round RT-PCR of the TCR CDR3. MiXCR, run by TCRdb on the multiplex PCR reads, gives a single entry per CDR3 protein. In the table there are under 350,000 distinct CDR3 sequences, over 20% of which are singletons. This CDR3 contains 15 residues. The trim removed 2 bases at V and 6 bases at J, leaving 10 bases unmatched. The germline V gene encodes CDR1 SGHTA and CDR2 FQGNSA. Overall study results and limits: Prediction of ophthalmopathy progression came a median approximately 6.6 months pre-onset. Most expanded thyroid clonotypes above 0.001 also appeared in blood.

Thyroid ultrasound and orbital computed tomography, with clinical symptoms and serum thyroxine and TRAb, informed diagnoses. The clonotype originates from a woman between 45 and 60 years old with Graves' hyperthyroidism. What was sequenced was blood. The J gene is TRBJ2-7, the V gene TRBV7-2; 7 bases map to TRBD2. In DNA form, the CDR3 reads TGTGCCAGCAGCTTAAGTGGGAGGGGTTCCCCCGAGCAGTACTTC. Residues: CASSLSGRGSPEQYF.